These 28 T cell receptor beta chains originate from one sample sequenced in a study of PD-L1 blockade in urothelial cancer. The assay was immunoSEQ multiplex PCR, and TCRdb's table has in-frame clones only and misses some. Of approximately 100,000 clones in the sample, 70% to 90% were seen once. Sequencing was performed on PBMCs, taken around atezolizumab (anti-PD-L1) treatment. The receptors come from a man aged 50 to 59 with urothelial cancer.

CDR3 sequence reads: CASSLGRTGRTYYEQYF. CDR3 DNA: TGTGCCAGCAGCTTGGGGAGGACAGGGCGGACTTACTACGAGCAGTACTTC. The J gene is TRBJ2-7, the V gene TRBV5-8, with 8 bases identical to TRBD1. The germline V gene encodes CDR1 SGHTS and CDR2 YDEGEE. CDR3 length: 17 amino acids. The ends lost 0 bases at V and 3 bases at J; junction bases unmatched: 11.

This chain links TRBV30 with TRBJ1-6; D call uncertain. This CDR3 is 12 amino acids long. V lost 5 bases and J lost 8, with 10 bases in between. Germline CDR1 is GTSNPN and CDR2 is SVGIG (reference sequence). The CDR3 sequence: CAWGQDDSPLHF. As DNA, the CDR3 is TGTGCCTGGGGGCAGGATGATTCACCCCTCCACTTT.

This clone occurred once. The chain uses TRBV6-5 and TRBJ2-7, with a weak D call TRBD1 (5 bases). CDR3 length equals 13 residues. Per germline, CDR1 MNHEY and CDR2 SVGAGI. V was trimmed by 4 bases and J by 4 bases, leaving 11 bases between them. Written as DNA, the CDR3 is TGTGCCAGCAGTTTCGAAGGGGCTTACGAGCAGTACTTC. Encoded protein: CASSFEGAYEQYF.

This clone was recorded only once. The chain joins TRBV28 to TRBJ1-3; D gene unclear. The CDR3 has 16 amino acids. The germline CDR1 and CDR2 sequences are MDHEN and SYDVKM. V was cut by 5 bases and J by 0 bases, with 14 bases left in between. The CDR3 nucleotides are TGTGCCAGCAGTCCATTGGACGGACTCTCTGGAAACACCATATATTTT. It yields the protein CASSPLDGLSGNTIYF.

Here the CDR3 DNA reads TGTGCCAGCAGCCCCGGAGGTCGTATATACGAGCAGTACTTC. It specifies CASSPGGRIYEQYF. The genes are TRBV9 and TRBJ2-7; D may be TRBD2 (5 bases). The CDR3 spans 14 residues. V dropped 4 bases and J dropped 4 bases, with 15 bases sitting between them. CDR1 SGDLS and CDR2 YYNGEE come from the germline V gene.

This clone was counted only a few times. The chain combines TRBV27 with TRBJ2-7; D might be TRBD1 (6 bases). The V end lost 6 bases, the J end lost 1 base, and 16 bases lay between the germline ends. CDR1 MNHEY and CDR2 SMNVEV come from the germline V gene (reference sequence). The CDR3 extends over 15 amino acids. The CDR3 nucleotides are TGTGCCAGCAGCCCAAACCTACAGGGATCCTACGAGCAGTACTTC. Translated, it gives CASSPNLQGSYEQYF.

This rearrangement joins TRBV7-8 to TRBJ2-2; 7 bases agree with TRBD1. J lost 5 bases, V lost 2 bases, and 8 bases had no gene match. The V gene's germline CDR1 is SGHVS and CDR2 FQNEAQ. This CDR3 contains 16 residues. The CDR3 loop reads CASSLTGTVRTGELFF. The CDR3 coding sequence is TGTGCCAGCAGCTTAACCGGGACAGTACGAACCGGGGAGCTGTTTTTT. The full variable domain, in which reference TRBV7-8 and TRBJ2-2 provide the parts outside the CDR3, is GAGVSQSPRYKVAKRGQDVALRCDPISGHVSLFWYQQALGQGPEFLTYFQNEAQLDKSGLPSDRFFAERPEGSVSTLKIQRTQQEDSAVYLCASSLTGTVRTGELFFGEGSRLTVL.

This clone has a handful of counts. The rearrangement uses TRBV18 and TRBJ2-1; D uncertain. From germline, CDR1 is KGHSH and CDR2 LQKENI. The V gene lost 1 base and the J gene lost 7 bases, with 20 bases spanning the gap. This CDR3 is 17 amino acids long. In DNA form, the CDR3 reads TGTGCCAGCTCACCACTACGGCGGTACGCCTCGAGGAATGAGCAGTTCTTC. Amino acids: CASSPLRRYASRNEQFF. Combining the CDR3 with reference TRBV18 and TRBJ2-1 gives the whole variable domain NAGVMQNPRHLVRRRGQEARLRCSPMKGHSHVYWYRQLPEEGLKFMVYLQKENIIDESGMPKERFSAEFPKEGPSILRIQQVVRGDSAAYFCASSPLRRYASRNEQFFGPGTRLTVL.

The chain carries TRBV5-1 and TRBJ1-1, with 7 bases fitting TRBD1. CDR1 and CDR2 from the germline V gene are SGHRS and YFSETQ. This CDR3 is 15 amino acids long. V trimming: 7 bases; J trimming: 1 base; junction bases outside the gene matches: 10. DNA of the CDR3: TGCGCCAGCCAGAGAGGGACAGTGACGAACACTGAAGCTTTCTTT. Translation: CASQRGTVTNTEAFF.

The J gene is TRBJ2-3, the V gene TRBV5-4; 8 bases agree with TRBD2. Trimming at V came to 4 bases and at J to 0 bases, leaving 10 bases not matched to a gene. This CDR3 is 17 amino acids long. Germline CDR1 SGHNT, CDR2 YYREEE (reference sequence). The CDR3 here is CASSGSGVISSTDTQYF. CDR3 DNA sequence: TGTGCCAGCAGCGGTAGCGGGGTTATTTCTAGCACAGATACGCAGTATTTT. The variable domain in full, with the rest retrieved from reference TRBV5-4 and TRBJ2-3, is ETGVTQSPTHLIKTRGQQVTLRCSSQSGHNTVSWYQQALGQGPQFIFQYYREEENGRGNFPPRFSGLQFPNYSSELNVNALELDDSALYLCASSGSGVISSTDTQYFGPGTRLTVL.

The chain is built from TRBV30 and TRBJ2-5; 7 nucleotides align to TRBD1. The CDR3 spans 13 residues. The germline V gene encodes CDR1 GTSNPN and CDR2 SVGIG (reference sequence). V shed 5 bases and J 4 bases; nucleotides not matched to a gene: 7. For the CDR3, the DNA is TGTGCCTGGGGGATACAGGGGTCAGAGACCCAGTACTTC. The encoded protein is CAWGIQGSETQYF.

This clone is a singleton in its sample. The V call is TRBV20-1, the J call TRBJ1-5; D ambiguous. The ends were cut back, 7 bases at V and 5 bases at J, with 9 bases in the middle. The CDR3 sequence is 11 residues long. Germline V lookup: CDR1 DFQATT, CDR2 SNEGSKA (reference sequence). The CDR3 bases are TGCAGTGGGGAGGGAGATCAGCCCCAGCATTTT. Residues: CSGEGDQPQHF.

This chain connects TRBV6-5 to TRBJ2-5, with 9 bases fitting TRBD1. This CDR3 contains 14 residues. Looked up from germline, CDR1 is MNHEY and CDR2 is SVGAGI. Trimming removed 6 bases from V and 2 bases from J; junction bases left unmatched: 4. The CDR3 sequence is CASRGQGSQETQYF. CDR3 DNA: TGTGCCAGCAGGGGACAGGGATCGCAAGAGACCCAGTACTTC.

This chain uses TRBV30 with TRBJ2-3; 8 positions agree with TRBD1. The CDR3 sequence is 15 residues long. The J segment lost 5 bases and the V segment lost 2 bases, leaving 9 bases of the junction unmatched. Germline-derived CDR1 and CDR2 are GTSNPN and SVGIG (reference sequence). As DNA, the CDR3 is TGTGCCTGGAGTACCCGGGCCAGGGGGCAAGATACGCAGTATTTT. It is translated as CAWSTRARGQDTQYF.

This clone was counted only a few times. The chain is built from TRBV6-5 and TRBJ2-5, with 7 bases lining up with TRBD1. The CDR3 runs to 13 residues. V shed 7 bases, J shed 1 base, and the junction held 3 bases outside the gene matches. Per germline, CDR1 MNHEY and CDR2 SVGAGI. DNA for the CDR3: TGTGCCAGCATCGGGACAGCCCAAGAGACCCAGTACTTC. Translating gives CASIGTAQETQYF.

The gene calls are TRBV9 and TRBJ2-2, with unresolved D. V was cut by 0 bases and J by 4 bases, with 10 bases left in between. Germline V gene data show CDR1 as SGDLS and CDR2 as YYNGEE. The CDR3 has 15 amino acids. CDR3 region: CASSVGSAITGELFF. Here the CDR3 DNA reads TGTGCCAGCAGCGTAGGCTCAGCGATCACCGGGGAGCTGTTTTTT. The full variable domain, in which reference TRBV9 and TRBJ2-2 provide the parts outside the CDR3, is DSGVTQTPKHLITATGQRVTLRCSPRSGDLSVYWYQQSLDQGLQFLIQYYNGEERAKGNILERFSAQQFPDLHSELNLSSLELGDSALYFCASSVGSAITGELFFGEGSRLTVL.

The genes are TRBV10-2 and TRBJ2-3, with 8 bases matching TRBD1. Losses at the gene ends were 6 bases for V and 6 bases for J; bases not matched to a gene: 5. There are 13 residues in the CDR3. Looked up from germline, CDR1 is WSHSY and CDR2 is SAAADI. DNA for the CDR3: TGCGCCAGCAGCAGGGGGCGGTCGGATACGCAGTATTTT. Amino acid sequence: CASSRGRSDTQYF.

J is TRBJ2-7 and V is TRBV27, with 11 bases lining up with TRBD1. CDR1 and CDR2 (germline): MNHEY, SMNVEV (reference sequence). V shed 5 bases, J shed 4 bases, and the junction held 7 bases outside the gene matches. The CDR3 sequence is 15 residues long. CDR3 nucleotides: TGTGCCAGCAGTACAACCGGGACAGGGGGATACGAGCAGTACTTC. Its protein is CASSTTGTGGYEQYF.

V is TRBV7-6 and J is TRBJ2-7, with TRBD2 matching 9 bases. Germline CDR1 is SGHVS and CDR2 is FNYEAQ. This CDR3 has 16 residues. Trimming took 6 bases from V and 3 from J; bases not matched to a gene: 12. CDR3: CASSSETSGGIYEQYF. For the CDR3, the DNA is TGTGCCAGCAGTTCCGAGACTAGCGGCGGTATCTACGAGCAGTACTTC.

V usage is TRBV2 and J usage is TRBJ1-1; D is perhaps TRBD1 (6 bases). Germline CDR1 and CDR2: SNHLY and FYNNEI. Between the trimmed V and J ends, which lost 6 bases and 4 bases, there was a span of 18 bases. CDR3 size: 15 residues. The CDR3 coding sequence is TGTGCCAGCAGCGACGTGAGCTGGACAGCCACTGAAGCTTTCTTT. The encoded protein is CASSDVSWTATEAFF. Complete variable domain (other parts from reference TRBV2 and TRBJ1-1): EPEVTQTPSHQVTQMGQEVILRCVPISNHLYFYWYRQILGQKVEFLVSFYNNEISEKSEIFDDQFSVERPDGSNFTLKIRSTKLEDSAMYFCASSDVSWTATEAFFGQGTRLTVV.

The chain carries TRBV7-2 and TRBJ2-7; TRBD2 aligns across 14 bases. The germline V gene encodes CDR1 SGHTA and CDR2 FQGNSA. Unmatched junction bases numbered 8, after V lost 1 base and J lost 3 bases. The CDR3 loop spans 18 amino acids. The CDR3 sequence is CASSLGGLAGGGGYEQYF. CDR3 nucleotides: TGTGCCAGCAGCTTAGGAGGACTAGCGGGAGGCGGGGGCTACGAGCAGTACTTC.

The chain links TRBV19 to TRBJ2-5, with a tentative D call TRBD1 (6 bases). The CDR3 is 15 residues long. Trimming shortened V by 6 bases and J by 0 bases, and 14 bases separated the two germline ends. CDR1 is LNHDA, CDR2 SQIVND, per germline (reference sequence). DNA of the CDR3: TGTGCCAGTAGGGCCCCCGGACAGCACCAAGAGACCCAGTACTTC. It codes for CASRAPGQHQETQYF.

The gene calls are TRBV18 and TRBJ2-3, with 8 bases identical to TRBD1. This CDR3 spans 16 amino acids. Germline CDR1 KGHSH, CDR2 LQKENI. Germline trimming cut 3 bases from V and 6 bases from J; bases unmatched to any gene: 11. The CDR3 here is CASSPLGTGKADTQYF. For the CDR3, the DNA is TGTGCCAGCTCACCCCTTGGGACAGGAAAAGCCGATACGCAGTATTTT.

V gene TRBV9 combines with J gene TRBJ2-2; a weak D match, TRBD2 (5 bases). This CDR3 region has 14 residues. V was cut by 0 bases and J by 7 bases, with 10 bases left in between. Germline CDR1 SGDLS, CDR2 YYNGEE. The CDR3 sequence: CASSVAPEVGELFF. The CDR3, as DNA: TGTGCCAGCAGCGTAGCTCCGGAGGTCGGGGAGCTGTTTTTT.

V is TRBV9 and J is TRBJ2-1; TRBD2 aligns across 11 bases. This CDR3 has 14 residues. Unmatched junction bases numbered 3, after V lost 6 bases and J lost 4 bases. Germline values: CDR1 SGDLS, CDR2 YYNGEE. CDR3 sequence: CASTGTSGYNEQFF. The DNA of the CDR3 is TGTGCCAGCACCGGGACTAGCGGATACAATGAGCAGTTCTTC.

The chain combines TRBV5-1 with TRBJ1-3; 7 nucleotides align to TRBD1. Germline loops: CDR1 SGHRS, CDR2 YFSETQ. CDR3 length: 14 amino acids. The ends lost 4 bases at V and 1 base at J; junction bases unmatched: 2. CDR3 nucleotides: TGCGCCAGCAGCCCGGGACAGTCTGGAAACACCATATATTTT. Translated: CASSPGQSGNTIYF.

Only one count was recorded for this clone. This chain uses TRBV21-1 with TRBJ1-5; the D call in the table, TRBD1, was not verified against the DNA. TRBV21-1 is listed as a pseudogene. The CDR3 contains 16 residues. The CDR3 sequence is CASSKPQERGNQPQHF. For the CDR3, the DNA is TGTGCCAGCAGCAAACCCCAGGAAAGGGGGAATCAGCCCCAGCATTTT.

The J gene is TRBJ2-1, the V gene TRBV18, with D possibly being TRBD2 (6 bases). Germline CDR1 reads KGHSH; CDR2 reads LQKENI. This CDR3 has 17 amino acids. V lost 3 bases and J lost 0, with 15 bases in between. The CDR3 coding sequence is TGTGCCAGCTCACCGCTCGGGAGCCGTACCTCCTACAATGAGCAGTTCTTC. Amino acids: CASSPLGSRTSYNEQFF.